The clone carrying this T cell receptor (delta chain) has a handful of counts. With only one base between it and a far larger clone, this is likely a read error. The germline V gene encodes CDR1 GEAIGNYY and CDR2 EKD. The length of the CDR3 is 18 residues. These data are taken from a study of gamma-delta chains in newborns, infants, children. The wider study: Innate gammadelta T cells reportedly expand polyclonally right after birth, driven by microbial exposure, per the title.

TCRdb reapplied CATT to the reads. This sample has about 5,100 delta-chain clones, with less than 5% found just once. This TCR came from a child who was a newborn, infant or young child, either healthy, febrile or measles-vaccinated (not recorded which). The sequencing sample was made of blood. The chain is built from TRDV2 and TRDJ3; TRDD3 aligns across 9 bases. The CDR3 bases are TGTGCCTGTGACACGTACTGGGGGAGCTCCTGGGACACCCGACAGGTGTTTTTC. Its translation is CACDTYWGSSWDTRQVFF.